The source of this TCR beta chain is a study of cytomegalovirus exposure and HLA in healthy donors. Whole-study findings and limits: A later analysis linked 15,000 to 20,000 TCR beta sequences to HLA alleles at 0.05 false discovery rate. In an earlier analysis, productive rearrangement rates for most beta V segments clustered near 87% or 30%. Analysis was carried out at a later point, and it linked a missense DCLRE1C variant to TCR beta V- and J-gene trimming.

J gave up 2 bases and V 9 bases, and 11 bases lay outside the gene matches. The CDR3 sequence is 15 residues long. Germline lookup yields CDR1 SGHTA and CDR2 FQGTGA. The study ran its PCR with 60 Vbeta and 13 Jbeta primers. TCRdb's copy holds only in-frame clones and misses some; the assay was immunoSEQ multiplex PCR. In the table there are 150,000 to 200,000 clones, approximately 85% of which are singletons. Points on this clone: Its antigen is not known.

The sequencing input was PBMCs. The chain is built from TRBV7-3 and TRBJ2-3; 7 nucleotides agree with TRBD2. The clonotype originates from a man aged 18 to 29 in good health and CMV-seropositive. The CDR3 region has the DNA TGTGCCAGTACACCCGGACTAGATCTCACAGATACGCAGTATTTT. Its protein product is CASTPGLDLTDTQYF.